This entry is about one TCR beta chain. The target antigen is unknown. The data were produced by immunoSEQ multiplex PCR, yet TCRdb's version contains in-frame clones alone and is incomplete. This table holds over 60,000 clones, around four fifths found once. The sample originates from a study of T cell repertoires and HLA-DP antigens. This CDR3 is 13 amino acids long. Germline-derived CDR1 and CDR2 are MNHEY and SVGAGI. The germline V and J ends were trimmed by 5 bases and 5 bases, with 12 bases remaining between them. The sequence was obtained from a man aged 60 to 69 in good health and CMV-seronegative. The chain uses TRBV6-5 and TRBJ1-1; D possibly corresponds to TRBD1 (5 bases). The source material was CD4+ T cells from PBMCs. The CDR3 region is CASSPRQRTEAFF. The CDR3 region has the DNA TGTGCCAGCAGTCCCCGACAGAGGACTGAAGCTTTCTTT.